Listed here is a single T cell receptor (beta chain). Its antigen is unknown. The CDR3 loop spans 14 amino acids. Germline-derived CDR1 and CDR2 are SGHRS and YFSETQ. Trimming took 2 bases from V and 1 from J, leaving 9 bases between them. The sample belongs to a study of T cells in Graves' hyperthyroidism and ophthalmopathy. About the study: Blood was drawn when the patient was first diagnosed and still untreated. Findings and caveats of the study: Most clonotypes expanded in the thyroid (above 0.001) were also present in blood.

TCR beta CDR3 sequences were amplified from RNA transcripts. HTBI primers drove first-round RT-PCR of the TCR CDR3. TCRdb fed the multiplex PCR reads into MiXCR, producing one record per CDR3 protein. The sample records around 600,000 distinct CDR3 sequences, 15% to 20% being singletons. This chain uses TRBV5-1 with TRBJ2-5; D gene unclear. Input material: blood. This receptor was obtained from a woman between 35 and 50 years old with Graves' ophthalmopathy. CDR3 region: CASSFPTRQETQYF. The CDR3 nucleotides read TGCGCCAGCAGCTTTCCGACACGCCAAGAGACCCAGTACTTC. The full variable domain, completed using reference TRBV5-1 and TRBJ2-5, is KAGVTQTPRYLIKTRGQQVTLSCSPISGHRSVSWYQQTPGQGLQFLFEYFSETQRNKGNFPGRFSGRQFSNSRSEMNVSTLELGDSALYLCASSFPTRQETQYFGPGTRLLVL.